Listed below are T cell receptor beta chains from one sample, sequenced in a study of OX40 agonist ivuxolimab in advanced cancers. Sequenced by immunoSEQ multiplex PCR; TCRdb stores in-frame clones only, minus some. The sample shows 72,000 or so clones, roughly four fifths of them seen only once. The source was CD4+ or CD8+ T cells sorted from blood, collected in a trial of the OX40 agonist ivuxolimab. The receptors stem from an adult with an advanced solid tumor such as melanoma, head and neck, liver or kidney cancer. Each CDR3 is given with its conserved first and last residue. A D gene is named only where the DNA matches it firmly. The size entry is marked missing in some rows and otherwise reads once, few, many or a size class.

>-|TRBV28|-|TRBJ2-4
CASSSPLWQAKNIQYF
TGTGCCAGCAGTTCCCCCCTTTGGCAAGCCAAAAACATTCAGTACTTC
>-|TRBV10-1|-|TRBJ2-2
CATGVEVETGELFF
TGCGCCACCGGGGTGGAAGTTGAGACCGGGGAGCTATTTTTT
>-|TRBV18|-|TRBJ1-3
CASSPPGGTIYF
TGTGCCAGCTCACCACCAGGAGGCACCATATATTTT
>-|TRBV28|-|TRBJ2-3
CATDSGGTDTQYF
TGTGCCACCGACTCGGGGGGCACAGATACGCAGTATTTT
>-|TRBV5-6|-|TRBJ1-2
CASSLYSGDWSYGYTF
TGTGCCAGCAGCTTGTATTCCGGGGACTGGAGCTATGGCTACACCTTC
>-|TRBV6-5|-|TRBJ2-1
CASSYSSAGLHEQFF
TGTGCCAGCAGTTACTCGTCGGCGGGATTGCATGAGCAGTTCTTC
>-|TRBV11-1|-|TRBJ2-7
CASAHEQYF
TGTGCCAGCGCCCACGAGCAGTACTTC
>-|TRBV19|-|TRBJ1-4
CASSKRDGEKLFF
TGTGCCAGTAGCAAACGGGACGGTGAAAAACTGTTTTTT
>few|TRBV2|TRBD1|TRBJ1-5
CASSGDRLSNQPQHF
TGTGCCAGCAGTGGGGACAGGCTAAGCAATCAGCCCCAGCATTTT
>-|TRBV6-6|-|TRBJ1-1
CATTLQGSNTEAFF
TGTGCCACGACCTTACAGGGCTCGAACACTGAAGCTTTCTTT